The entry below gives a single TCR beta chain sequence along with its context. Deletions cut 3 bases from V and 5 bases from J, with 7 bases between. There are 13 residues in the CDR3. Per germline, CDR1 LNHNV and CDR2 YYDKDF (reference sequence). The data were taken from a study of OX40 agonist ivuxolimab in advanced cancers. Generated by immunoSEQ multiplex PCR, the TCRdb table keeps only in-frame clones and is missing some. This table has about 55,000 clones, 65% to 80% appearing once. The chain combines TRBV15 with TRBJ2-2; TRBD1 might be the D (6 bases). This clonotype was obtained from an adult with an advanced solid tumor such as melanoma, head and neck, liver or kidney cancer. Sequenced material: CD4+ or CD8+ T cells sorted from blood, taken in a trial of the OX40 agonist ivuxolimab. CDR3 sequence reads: CATSSRGTGELFF. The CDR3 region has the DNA TGTGCCACCAGCAGCAGGGGTACCGGGGAGCTGTTTTTT.